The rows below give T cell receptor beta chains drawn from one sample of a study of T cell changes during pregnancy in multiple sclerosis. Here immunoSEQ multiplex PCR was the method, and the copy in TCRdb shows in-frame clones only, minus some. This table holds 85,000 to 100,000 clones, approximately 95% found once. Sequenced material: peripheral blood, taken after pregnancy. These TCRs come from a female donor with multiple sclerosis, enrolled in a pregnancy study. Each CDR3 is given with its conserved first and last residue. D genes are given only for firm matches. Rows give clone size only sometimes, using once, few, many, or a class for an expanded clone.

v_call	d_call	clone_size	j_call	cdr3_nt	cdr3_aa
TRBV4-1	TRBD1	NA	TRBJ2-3	TGCGCCAGCAGCGCTGGGACAGGGGGTTGGACAGATACGCAGTATTTT	CASSAGTGGWTDTQYF
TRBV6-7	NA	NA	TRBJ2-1	TGTGCCAGCAGTACCCGGGGGACCTACAATGAGCAGTTCTTC	CASSTRGTYNEQFF
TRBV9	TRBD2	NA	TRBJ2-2	TGTGCCAGCCACCCGAAAAAGACGGGACTAGCGGGAGTTCAAACCGGGGAGCTGTTTTTT	CASHPKKTGLAGVQTGELFF
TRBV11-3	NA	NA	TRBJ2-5	TGTGCCAGCAGCAGGGGAGGACCGGGACTTGGGGGAGAGACCCAGTACTTC	CASSRGGPGLGGETQYF
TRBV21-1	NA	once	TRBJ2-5	TGTGCCAGCAGCATCTTCGGCCTACTTGGACAGGGGGCGAAAGAGACCCAGTACTTC	CASSIFGLLGQGAKETQYF
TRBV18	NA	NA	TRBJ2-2	TGTGCCAGCTCACCGTGGCGGGCCAACACCGGGGAGCTGTTTTTT	CASSPWRANTGELFF
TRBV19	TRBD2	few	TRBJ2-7	TGTGCCAGGCCCCGTCCCCTGACTAGCGGGGGGGCGCCCGAGCAGTACTTC	CARPRPLTSGGAPEQYF
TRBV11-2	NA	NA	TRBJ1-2	TGTGCCAGCAGCTCCCGACAGTACTATGGCTACACCTTC	CASSSRQYYGYTF
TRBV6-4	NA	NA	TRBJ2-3	TGTGCCAGCAGTGATGAGGGGGTGGGGATCCATACGCAGTATTTT	CASSDEGVGIHTQYF
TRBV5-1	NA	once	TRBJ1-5	TGCGCCAGCAGCTTGGCAGGGGTGAGCAATCAGCCCCAGCATTTT	CASSLAGVSNQPQHF
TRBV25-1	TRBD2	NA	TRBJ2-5	TGTGCCAGCAGTGAAGGTAGCGGGAGGGCTTCAGAGACCCAGTACTTC	CASSEGSGRASETQYF
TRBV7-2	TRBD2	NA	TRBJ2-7	TGTGCCAGCAGCTTCAGGACTAGCGTCCACGAGCAGTACTTC	CASSFRTSVHEQYF
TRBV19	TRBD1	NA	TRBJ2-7	TGTGCCAGTATCAGGGACAGGGTGCCCTACGAGCAGTACTTC	CASIRDRVPYEQYF
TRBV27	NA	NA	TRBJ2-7	TGTGCCAGCAGTGCCGGGATTGCCTACGAGCAGTACTTC	CASSAGIAYEQYF